A single sample is the source of the 21 T cell receptor beta chains below, sequenced in a study of shared clonotypes between healthy human individuals. Naive CD8 cells lacked CD45RO and underwent positive selection for CCR7, leaving out terminally differentiated effector memory CD45RA+ cells. The assay was immunoSEQ multiplex PCR, and TCRdb's table has in-frame clones only and misses some. Here the sample spans under 2,000,000 clones, about 95% being singletons. The sample taken for sequencing was naive CD8+ T cells sorted from blood. These receptor sequences come from a man between 18 and 29 years old in good health.

This rearrangement joins TRBV27 to TRBJ1-2; no clear D gene. V lost 8 bases, J lost 0 bases, and 16 bases lay in between. The CDR3 length is 15 residues. Germline CDR1 and CDR2: MNHEY and SMNVEV (reference sequence). This CDR3 is CASAPADISNYGYTF. The CDR3 DNA reads as TGTGCCAGCGCCCCGGCAGACATTTCTAACTATGGCTACACCTTC.

The V and J genes are TRBV5-4 and TRBJ1-1; possibly TRBD1 for D (5 bases). The germline V gene encodes CDR1 SGHNT and CDR2 YYREEE (reference sequence). Deletions cut 4 bases from V and 6 bases from J, with 13 bases between. The CDR3 totals 13 residues. CDR3 in DNA: TGTGCCAGCAGCCCAGGGTCACAGGCTGAAGCTTTCTTT. Translated: CASSPGSQAEAFF.

This chain links TRBV7-2 with TRBJ1-1; unclear D gene. Trimming took off 1 base at V and 0 bases at J, with 12 bases between the two ends. This CDR3 is 16 amino acids long. Germline CDR1 and CDR2: SGHTA and FQGNSA. CDR3 bases: TGTGCCAGCAGCTTAGGCCCCGGCAGCATGAACACTGAAGCTTTCTTT. This encodes CASSLGPGSMNTEAFF.

The genes are TRBV6-1 and TRBJ2-2; D is ambiguous. Trimming left V 2 bases short and J 2 bases short, with 12 bases between. CDR1 and CDR2 from the germline V gene are MNHNS and SASEGT. The CDR3 runs 16 residues. Here the CDR3 DNA reads TGTGCCAGCAGTGAATATAGGACCGCAAACACCGGGGAGCTGTTTTTT. Translation: CASSEYRTANTGELFF.

The chain is built from TRBV4-3 and TRBJ2-3, with 7 bases fitting TRBD2. The V and J ends lost 3 bases and 0 bases, in that order; junction bases with no gene match: 6. Germline-derived CDR1 and CDR2 are LGHNA and YSLEER. There are 16 residues in the CDR3. CDR3: CASSHLLAASTDTQYF. Here the CDR3 DNA reads TGCGCCAGCAGCCACCTCCTAGCGGCTAGCACAGATACGCAGTATTTT.

This chain joins TRBV4-3 and TRBJ1-2; D uncertain. CDR1 LGHNA and CDR2 YSLEER come from the germline V gene. This CDR3 is 15 amino acids long. V was clipped by 1 base and J by 0 bases, with 9 bases between them. In nucleotides, the CDR3 is TGCGCCAGCAGCCAAGGGTCCAGCACTAACTATGGCTACACCTTC. It specifies CASSQGSSTNYGYTF.

A word on this clone: The identical CDR3 is also encoded by other nucleotide sequences in the sample. J is TRBJ2-7 and V is TRBV27, with TRBD1 identical over 7 bases. Trimming cost V 6 bases and J 3 bases; bases outside gene matches: 5. This CDR3 region has 13 residues. CDR1 is MNHEY, CDR2 SMNVEV, per germline (reference sequence). The DNA of the CDR3 is TGTGCCAGCAGCGTACAGGGGCTCTACGAGCAGTACTTC. Translated, it gives CASSVQGLYEQYF.

V gene TRBV5-1 combines with J gene TRBJ1-1; D gene unclear. V was shortened by 0 bases and J by 3 bases, with 6 bases between the two germline ends. CDR1 is SGHRS, CDR2 YFSETQ, per germline. The CDR3 totals 13 residues. The CDR3 sequence is CASSLEFDTEAFF. The CDR3 region has the DNA TGCGCCAGCAGCTTGGAATTCGACACTGAAGCTTTCTTT.

This clone was seen once. The rearrangement uses TRBV7-9 and TRBJ2-3; D is uncertain. This CDR3 has 15 amino acids. The V and J ends lost 5 bases and 3 bases respectively, with 15 bases between them. Germline V gene data show CDR1 as SEHNR and CDR2 as FQNEAQ (reference sequence). This CDR3 reads CASSADESSTDTQYF. The CDR3 DNA reads TGTGCCAGCAGCGCGGATGAAAGCTCAACAGATACGCAGTATTTT.

The gene calls are TRBV6-5 and TRBJ1-6; D might be TRBD1 (5 bases). Germline loops: CDR1 MNHEY, CDR2 SVGAGI. This CDR3 has 14 amino acids. Between the trimmed V and J ends, which lost 6 bases and 9 bases, there was a span of 15 bases. Here the CDR3 reads CASRPEEGTSPLHF. For the CDR3, the DNA is TGTGCCAGCAGACCAGAGGAGGGGACTTCACCCCTCCACTTT.

The J gene is TRBJ2-7, the V gene TRBV5-6; either TRBD1 or TRBD2 may fit D (5 bases each). This CDR3 has 17 amino acids. Germline-derived CDR1 and CDR2 are SGHDT and YYEEEE. V lost 3 bases to trimming and J lost 2 bases, with 21 bases between them. The CDR3 sequence: CASSWGPYEGEAYEQYF. CDR3 in DNA: TGTGCCAGCAGCTGGGGCCCTTATGAGGGAGAGGCCTACGAGCAGTACTTC.

The chain recombines TRBV4-1 with TRBJ2-7, with no clear D. Trimming took off 4 bases at V and 4 bases at J, with 17 bases between the two ends. The CDR3 consists of 15 residues. The germline gives CDR1 MGHRA, CDR2 YSYEKL. The CDR3 loop is CASSLEDVNEYEQYF. The CDR3 nucleotides are TGCGCCAGCAGCCTCGAAGATGTGAATGAGTACGAGCAGTACTTC.

The chain combines TRBV9 with TRBJ2-7; 9 bases line up with TRBD1. The germline V gene has CDR1 SGDLS and CDR2 YYNGEE. V was clipped by 3 bases and J by 10 bases; unmatched bases: 8. This CDR3 contains 13 residues. The CDR3 sequence: CASSGHRDREQYF. The CDR3 DNA is TGTGCCAGCAGCGGGCACCGGGACAGGGAACAGTACTTC.

This rearrangement joins TRBV4-1 to TRBJ2-1, with D perhaps matching TRBD2 (6 bases). V was trimmed by 5 bases and J by 8 bases, leaving 16 bases between them. Per germline, CDR1 MGHRA and CDR2 YSYEKL. The CDR3 loop spans 14 amino acids. CDR3: CASSTPGLSYEQFF. CDR3 DNA sequence: TGCGCCAGCAGCACGCCGGGACTTTCGTATGAGCAGTTCTTC.

The chain joins TRBV7-6 to TRBJ2-1, with TRBD2 as a possible D gene (5 bases). The CDR3 is 15 residues long. Trimming took off 5 bases at V and 0 bases at J, with 11 bases between the two ends. CDR1 is SGHVS, CDR2 FNYEAQ, per germline. CDR3 bases: TGTGCCAGCAGCCCGGACTTCAGCTCCTACAATGAGCAGTTCTTC. Residues: CASSPDFSSYNEQFF.

V gene TRBV5-6 combines with J gene TRBJ2-7; D is ambiguous. Germline CDR1 is SGHDT and CDR2 is YYEEEE. This CDR3 is 11 amino acids long. The V gene lost 6 bases and the J gene lost 4 bases, with 8 bases spanning the gap. The CDR3 DNA reads TGTGCCAGCACCTCGTCGTACGAGCAGTACTTC. This gives the protein CASTSSYEQYF.

This rearrangement joins TRBV30 to TRBJ2-7, with 8 nucleotides matching TRBD2. V was clipped by 2 bases and J by 7 bases; unmatched bases: 7. The V gene's germline CDR1 is GTSNPN and CDR2 SVGIG (reference sequence). This CDR3 has 13 amino acids. CDR3 sequence reads: CAWSYAGGREQYF. In nucleotides, the CDR3 is TGTGCCTGGAGTTACGCGGGAGGAAGAGAGCAGTACTTC.

The J gene is TRBJ1-1, the V gene TRBV28; 10 bases line up with TRBD1. This CDR3 comprises 18 residues. Trimming cost V 3 bases and J 1 base; bases outside gene matches: 11. Looked up from germline, CDR1 is MDHEN and CDR2 is SYDVKM. CDR3 residues: CASSFLTGGLVGNTEAFF. CDR3 nucleotide sequence: TGTGCCAGCAGTTTCCTGACAGGGGGCCTTGTGGGGAACACTGAAGCTTTCTTT.

This rearrangement joins TRBV6-5 to TRBJ2-2; D perhaps matches TRBD2 (5 bases). Germline CDR1 MNHEY, CDR2 SVGAGI. Between the trimmed V and J ends, which lost 4 bases and 6 bases, there was a span of 12 bases. This CDR3 comprises 14 residues. CDR3 coding DNA: TGTGCCAGCAGTTTCCGGGAAAGACCCGGGGAGCTGTTTTTT. Residues: CASSFRERPGELFF.

This rearrangement joins TRBV30 to TRBJ1-6; D remains ambiguous. V lost 2 bases and J 1 base, leaving 15 bases between the germline ends. Germline CDR1 is GTSNPN and CDR2 is SVGIG (reference sequence). This CDR3 region has 17 residues. In nucleotides, the CDR3 is TGTGCCTGGAGTCAGGTTTTCTGGGAGTCCTATAATTCACCCCTCCACTTT. Amino acid sequence: CAWSQVFWESYNSPLHF.

The gene calls are TRBV7-9 and TRBJ2-3; 11 positions agree with TRBD2. V lost 1 base, J lost 6 bases, and 9 bases stayed unmatched. The germline V gene encodes CDR1 SEHNR and CDR2 FQNEAQ (reference sequence). The CDR3 sequence is 17 residues long. The CDR3 region has the DNA TGTGCCAGCAGCTTAGTAGCGGGAGGGCCGTTGGCTGATACGCAGTATTTT. Translating it yields CASSLVAGGPLADTQYF.